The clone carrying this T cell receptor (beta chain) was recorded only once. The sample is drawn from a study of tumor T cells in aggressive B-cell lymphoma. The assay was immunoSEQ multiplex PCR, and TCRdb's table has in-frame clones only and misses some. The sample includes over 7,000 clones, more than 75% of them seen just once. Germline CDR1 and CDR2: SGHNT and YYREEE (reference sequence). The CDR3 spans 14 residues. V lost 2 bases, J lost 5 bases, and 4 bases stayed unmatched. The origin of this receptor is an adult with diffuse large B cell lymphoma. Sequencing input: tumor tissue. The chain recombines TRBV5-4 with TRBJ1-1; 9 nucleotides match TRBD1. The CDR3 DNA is TGTGCCAGCAGCTTCAACAGGGGGCAGACTGAAGCTTTCTTT. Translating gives CASSFNRGQTEAFF.